The clone carrying this T cell receptor (beta chain) appeared a single time. This sample was included in a study of control samples from healthy donors and cancer patients. In germline, CDR1 is KGHSH, CDR2 LQKENI. The CDR3 totals 15 residues. The junction had 9 bases not matched to a gene; V was cut back by 3 bases and J by 8 bases. This table comes from immunoSEQ multiplex PCR, and its TCRdb copy is limited to in-frame clones, with some not included. The sample shows around 100,000 clones, 92% of them seen only once. The sequencing input was blood. This chain connects TRBV18 to TRBJ2-2; 7 bases align to TRBD1. The sequence derives from a woman younger than 30 in good health. The CDR3 DNA sequence: TGTGCCAGCTCACCTAACGTCCTGGGACAGGGGGAGCTGTTTTTT. Protein: CASSPNVLGQGELFF.